Listed below are T cell receptor beta chains from one sample, sequenced in a study of CD4 and CD8 cells across lung adenocarcinoma regions. MiXCR was run by TCRdb on the PCR reads, yielding one entry per CDR3 protein. The sample carries under 20,000 distinct CDR3 sequences, approximately 47% recorded once. The sequenced sample consisted of CD8+ T cells from the center of a lung tumor. These receptors all stem from a female donor with lung adenocarcinoma. The CD4 and CD8 labels of this study may be unreliable. Both conserved end residues are part of each CDR3. D genes are given only for firm matches. The size of a clone is reported for some rows only, either as once, few or many, or as a class for expanded clones.

>TRBJ1-2|-|-|15|TRBV5-1
CASSPGPSKNYGYTF
TGCGCCAGCAGCCCGGGGCCCAGTAAAAACTATGGCTACACCTTC
>TRBJ1-6|-|many|21|TRBV10-2
CASREGSSGHRLTQDNSPLHF
TGCGCCAGCAGGGAAGGTAGTTCGGGACATAGGCTTACCCAAGATAATTCACCCCTCCACTTT
>TRBJ2-7|-|few|14|TRBV6-1
CASSEAGESYEQYF
TGTGCCAGCAGTGAGGCAGGGGAATCCTACGAGCAGTACTTC
>TRBJ2-7|-|many|14|TRBV27
CASSLWRSSYEQYF
TGTGCCAGCAGTTTGTGGAGGAGCTCCTACGAGCAGTACTTC
>TRBJ1-4|TRBD1|-|14|TRBV6-1
CASKTGTVNEKLFF
TGTGCCAGCAAGACCGGGACAGTTAATGAAAAACTGTTTTTT
>TRBJ1-4|-|-|13|TRBV27
CASAAHGNEKLFF
TGTGCCAGCGCAGCGCATGGTAATGAAAAACTGTTTTTT
>TRBJ2-5|-|-|16|TRBV27
CASTGWGGTGPETQYF
TGTGCCAGCACGGGGTGGGGGGGCACTGGCCCAGAGACCCAGTACTTC
>TRBJ2-3|-|-|16|TRBV27
CASTSWGGTSPDTQYF
TGTGCCAGCACCTCTTGGGGGGGCACTAGCCCAGATACGCAGTATTTC
>TRBJ1-2|TRBD1|-|14|TRBV14
CASSQGQGRYGYTF
TGTGCCAGCAGCCAAGGACAGGGACGGTATGGCTACACCTTC
>TRBJ1-1|TRBD1|-|14|TRBV6-5
CASSFGTGRTEAFF
TGTGCCAGCAGTTTCGGGACAGGGCGCACTGAAGCTTTCTTT
>TRBJ2-5|-|-|15|TRBV27
CARGFGGPDQDTQYF
TGTGCCAGGGGGTTCGGGGGGCCAGACCAAGATACGCAGTACTTC
>TRBJ2-7|TRBD2|few|16|TRBV11-3
CASSLIGSGRGSEQYF
TGTGCCAGCAGCTTAATAGGTAGCGGGAGGGGTAGCGAGCAGTACTTC
>TRBJ2-7|-|few|14|TRBV6-1
CASSVGPEGDEQYF
TGTGCCAGCAGTGTGGGCCCTGAAGGTGACGAGCAGTACTTC
>TRBJ2-7|TRBD2|few|14|TRBV6-1
CASFLAGNSYEQYF
TGTGCCAGTTTCTTAGCGGGAAACTCCTACGAGCAGTACTTC
>TRBJ1-4|TRBD1|-|15|TRBV6-5
CASSSRDRGLEKLFF
TGTGCCAGCAGTTCTCGTGACAGGGGGCTTGAAAAACTGTTTTTT
>TRBJ1-2|TRBD1|-|13|TRBV6-1
CASRDREGDGYTF
TGTGCCAGCAGGGACAGGGAGGGGGACGGCTACACCTTC
>TRBJ2-1|-|-|14|TRBV6-1
CASSGFTVNNEQFF
TGTGCCAGCAGTGGTTTCACAGTAAACAATGAGCAGTTCTTC
>TRBJ1-2|-|medium-sized|13|TRBV6-1
CASSEEGGYGYTF
TGTGCCAGCAGTGAAGAGGGGGGCTATGGCTACACCTTC
>TRBJ2-3|-|-|14|TRBV12-3/TRBV12-4
CRGRGTGGKDTQYF
TGCCGCGGCAGGGGGACGGGGGGCAAAGATACTCAGTATTTC
>TRBJ1-1|TRBD1|-|13|TRBV6-1
CASSQGVRTEAFF
TGTGCCAGCAGTCAGGGGGTAAGGACTGAAGCTTTCTTT
>TRBJ2-5|TRBD2|medium-sized|20|TRBV6-1
CASSEAQAGLAPTARETQYF
TGTGCCAGCAGTGAAGCCCAGGCGGGACTAGCGCCAACCGCGCGAGAGACCCAGTACTTC
>TRBJ2-3|-|few|13|TRBV7-2
CASSLAAGTLTYF
TGTGCCAGCAGCTTAGCTGCGGGGACTCTGACGTATTTT
>TRBJ2-7|TRBD2|-|17|TRBV10-1
CASSESNAAGGLYEQYF
TGCGCCAGCAGTGAGTCAAATGCGGCGGGAGGGTTGTACGAGCAGTACTTC
>TRBJ2-3|-|-|11|TRBV5-5
CASSLVDTQYF
TGTGCCAGCAGCTTGGTTGATACGCAGTATTTT
>TRBJ2-3|TRBD2|-|16|TRBV11-3
CASSASLAGVGDTQYF
TGTGCCAGCAGCGCATCACTAGCGGGGGTGGGAGATACGCAGTATTTT
>TRBJ2-7|TRBD1|many|12|TRBV6-1
CASEGAEEEQYF
TGTGCCAGCGAGGGGGCGGAGGAGGAGCAGTACTTC
>TRBJ2-1|-|medium-sized|16|TRBV6-4
CASSDGDSGVYNEQFF
TGTGCCAGCAGTGACGGTGACTCGGGGGTCTACAATGAGCAGTTCTTC
>TRBJ2-7|-|once|15|TRBV4-1
CASSQFPAPNYEQYF
TGCGCCAGCAGCCAATTTCCTGCCCCAAATTACGAGCAGTACTTC
>TRBJ2-5|TRBD2|many|15|TRBV7-2
CASSRPGGLQETQYF
TGTGCCAGCAGCCGACCGGGGGGGTTGCAAGAGACCCAGTACTTC
>TRBJ2-7|TRBD2|-|16|TRBV6-1
CASRGGGGPSTDTQYF
TGTGCCAGCAGGGGCGGCGGGGGGCCGAGCACAGATACGCAGTACTTC
>TRBJ2-7|TRBD2|few|15|TRBV6-1
CASSEGGGSSYEQYF
TGTGCCAGCAGTGAAGGGGGGGGGAGCTCCTACGAGCAGTACTTC
>TRBJ2-7|TRBD2|-|19|TRBV7-8
CASSLTRTSGRVGSYEQYF
TGTGCCAGCAGCTTAACCCGGACTAGCGGGAGAGTGGGGTCCTACGAGCAGTACTTC
>TRBJ2-3|TRBD1|many|17|TRBV7-2
CASSLGVFPTGADTQYF
TGTGCCAGCAGCTTAGGGGTTTTCCCTACAGGGGCGGATACGCAGTATTTT
>TRBJ2-5|-|-|16|TRBV10-3
CAIGGRDGRNPDTQYF
TGTGCCATCGGGGGGCGCGACGGCCGTAACCCAGATACCCAGTACTTC
>TRBJ2-3|-|-|14|TRBV12-3/TRBV12-4
CASSLASSTDTQYF
TGTGCCAGCAGTTTGGCTAGCAGCACAGATACGCAGTATTTT
>TRBJ1-2|TRBD1|-|14|TRBV6-5
CASSSDRGPYGYTF
TGTGCCAGCAGTTCAGACAGGGGTCCCTATGGCTACACCTTC
>TRBJ1-5|-|-|13|TRBV6-1
CASTPNGYQPQHF
TGTGCCAGCACTCCGAATGGGTATCAGCCCCAGCATTTT
>TRBJ1-1|-|many|18|TRBV27
CASSLSPPQGLMGTEAFF
TGTGCCAGCAGTTTATCCCCTCCGCAGGGGCTTATGGGCACTGAAGCTTTCTTT
>TRBJ2-7|TRBD1|many|13|TRBV6-1
CASRTGGIYEQYF
TGTGCCAGCAGGACAGGGGGAATTTACGAGCAGTACTTC
>TRBJ2-7|TRBD2|-|13|TRBV14
CASSPTGLFEQYF
TGTGCCAGCAGCCCCACGGGACTATTTGAGCAGTACTTC
>TRBJ2-3|TRBD2|-|18|TRBV6-1
CAGSRGGPGGPRTETQYF
TGTGCCGGCAGTCGCGGGGGGCCCGGGGGGCCTCGCACAGAGACCCAGTATTTT
>TRBJ2-1|-|-|14|TRBV27
CASSGRIWYNEQFF
TGTGCCAGCAGTGGTCGGATTTGGTACAATGAGCAGTTCTTC
>TRBJ2-4|TRBD2|-|14|TRBV3-1
CAGSGAGGEKIQYF
TGTGCGGGGAGCGGGGCGGGTGGCGAAAAGATTCAGTACTTC
>TRBJ2-1|TRBD2|medium-sized|14|TRBV6-1
CASTPPGLAGVPFF
TGTGCCAGCACCCCCCCGGGACTAGCGGGGGTTCCGTTCTTC
>TRBJ2-5|-|-|13|TRBV27
CASSLYKEETQYF
TGTGCCAGCAGTTTATACAAGGAAGAGACCCAGTACTTC
>TRBJ2-7|TRBD2|many|14|TRBV30
CAWSKGLAGLEQYF
TGTGCCTGGAGTAAAGGTCTAGCGGGACTCGAGCAGTACTTC
>TRBJ2-2|-|few|14|TRBV6-5
CASSYSEAAGELFF
TGTGCCAGCAGTTACTCTGAGGCGGCCGGGGAGCTGTTTTTT
>TRBJ1-4|-|-|14|TRBV6-1
CASTPGMGYEKLFF
TGTGCCAGCACCCCAGGGATGGGTTATGAAAAACTGTTTTTT
>TRBJ2-3|-|-|13|TRBV27
CASSWGSPDTQYF
TGTGCCAGCAGTTGGGGCAGCCCCGATACGCAGTATTTT
>TRBJ2-1|TRBD2|-|14|TRBV9
CASSVALAGGEQFF
TGTGCCAGCAGCGTAGCCCTAGCGGGGGGGGAGCAGTTCTTC
>TRBJ2-1|-|-|15|TRBV4-1
CASSYRDFENNEQFF
TGCGCCAGCAGCTACCGGGACTTCGAGAACAATGAGCAGTTCTTC
>TRBJ2-6|TRBD1|-|20|TRBV6-1
CASSEQTPGQISSGANVLTF
TGTGCCAGCAGTGAACAAACTCCGGGACAGATATCTTCTGGGGCCAACGTCCTGACTTTC
>TRBJ2-1|TRBD2|few|15|TRBV11-3
CASNLRTSVNNEQFF
TGTGCCAGCAACCTGAGGACTAGCGTAAATAATGAGCAGTTCTTC
>TRBJ2-4|-|-|16|TRBV6-4
CASSDSGPGAKNIQYF
TGTGCCAGCAGTGACTCGGGGCCGGGAGCCAAAAACATTCAGTACTTC
>TRBJ1-6|TRBD1|-|14|TRBV4-3
CASGNDRGNSPLHF
TGCGCCAGCGGAAATGACAGGGGTAATTCACCCCTCCACTTT
>TRBJ2-3|-|-|16|TRBV10-3
CAIAPSGGGDTETQYF
TGTGCCATCGCGCCTTCCGGGGGCGGAGACACAGAGACGCAGTATTTT
>TRBJ2-5|-|few|14|TRBV24-1
CATSGTPREETQYF
TGTGCCACCAGTGGAACACCCAGAGAAGAGACCCAGTACTTC